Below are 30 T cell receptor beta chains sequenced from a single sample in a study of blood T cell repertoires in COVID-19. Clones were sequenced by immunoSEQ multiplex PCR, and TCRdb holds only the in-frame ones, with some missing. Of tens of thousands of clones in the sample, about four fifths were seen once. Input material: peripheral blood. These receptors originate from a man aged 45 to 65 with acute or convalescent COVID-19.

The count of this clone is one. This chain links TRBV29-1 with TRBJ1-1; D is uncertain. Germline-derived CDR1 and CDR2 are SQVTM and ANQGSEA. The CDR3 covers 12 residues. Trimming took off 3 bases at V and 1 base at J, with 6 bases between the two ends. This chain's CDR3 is CSVDLANTEAFF. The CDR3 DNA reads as TGCAGCGTTGATTTGGCGAACACTGAAGCTTTCTTT.

CDR3 DNA: TGTGCCAGCAGCTTCAGGGGGGCCCGCTACAATGAGCAGTTCTTC. This translates into CASSFRGARYNEQFF. The chain is built from TRBV7-2 and TRBJ2-1; tentative D call: TRBD1 (7 bases). Trimming removed 3 bases at V and 3 bases at J, with 12 bases between. CDR3 length: 15 residues. The V gene's germline CDR1 is SGHTA and CDR2 FQGNSA.

The CDR3 region has the DNA TGCGCCAGCAGCCAAGATCGACCGGGAAACACTGAAGCTTTCTTT. Protein: CASSQDRPGNTEAFF. The chain combines TRBV4-3 with TRBJ1-1; D gene unclear. The CDR3 loop spans 15 amino acids. V was trimmed by 0 bases and J by 2 bases, leaving 10 bases between them. Germline V lookup: CDR1 LGHNA, CDR2 YSLEER.

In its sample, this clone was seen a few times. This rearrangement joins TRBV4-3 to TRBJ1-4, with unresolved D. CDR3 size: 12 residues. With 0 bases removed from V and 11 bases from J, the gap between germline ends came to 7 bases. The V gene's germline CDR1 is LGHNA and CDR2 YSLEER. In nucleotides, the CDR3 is TGCGCCAGCAGCCAAGACAGGACTAAACTGTTTTTT. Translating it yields CASSQDRTKLFF.

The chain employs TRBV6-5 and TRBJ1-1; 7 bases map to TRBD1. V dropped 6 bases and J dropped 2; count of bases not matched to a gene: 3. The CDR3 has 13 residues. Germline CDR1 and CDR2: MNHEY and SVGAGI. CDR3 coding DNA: TGTGCCAGCAGAACAGGGGTAAACACTGAAGCTTTCTTT. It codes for CASRTGVNTEAFF.

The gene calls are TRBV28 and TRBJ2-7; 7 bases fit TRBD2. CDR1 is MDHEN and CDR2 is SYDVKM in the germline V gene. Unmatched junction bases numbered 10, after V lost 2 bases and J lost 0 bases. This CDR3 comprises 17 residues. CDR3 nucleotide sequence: TGTGCCAGCAGTTTAACGCTAGCGGTCCCGAACTCCTACGAGCAGTACTTC. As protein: CASSLTLAVPNSYEQYF.

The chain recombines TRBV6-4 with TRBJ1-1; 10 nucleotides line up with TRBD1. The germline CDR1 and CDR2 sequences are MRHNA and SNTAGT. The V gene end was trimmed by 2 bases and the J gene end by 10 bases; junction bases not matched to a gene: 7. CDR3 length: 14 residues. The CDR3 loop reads CASSDTYGQGGAFF. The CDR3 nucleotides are TGTGCCAGCAGTGACACTTACGGACAGGGGGGAGCTTTCTTT.

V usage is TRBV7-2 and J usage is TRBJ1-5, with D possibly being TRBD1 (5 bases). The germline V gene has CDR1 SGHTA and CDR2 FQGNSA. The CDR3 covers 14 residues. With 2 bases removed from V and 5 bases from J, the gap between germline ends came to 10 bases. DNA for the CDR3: TGTGCCAGCAGCTTAAGAGGCAGGGATCAGCCCCAGCATTTT. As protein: CASSLRGRDQPQHF.

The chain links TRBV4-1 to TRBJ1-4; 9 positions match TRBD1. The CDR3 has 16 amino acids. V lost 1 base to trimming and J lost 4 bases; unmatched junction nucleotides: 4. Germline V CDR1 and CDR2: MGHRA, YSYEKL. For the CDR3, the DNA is TGCGCCAGCAGCCAAGTTCGGGGACAGGGTAATGAAAAACTGTTTTTT. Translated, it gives CASSQVRGQGNEKLFF.

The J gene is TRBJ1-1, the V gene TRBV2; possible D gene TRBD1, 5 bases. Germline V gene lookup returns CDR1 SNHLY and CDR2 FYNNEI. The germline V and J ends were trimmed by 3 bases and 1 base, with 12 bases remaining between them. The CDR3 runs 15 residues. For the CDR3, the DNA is TGTGCCAGCAGTGAGGCAGGGATGGAGAACACTGAAGCTTTCTTT. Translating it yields CASSEAGMENTEAFF.

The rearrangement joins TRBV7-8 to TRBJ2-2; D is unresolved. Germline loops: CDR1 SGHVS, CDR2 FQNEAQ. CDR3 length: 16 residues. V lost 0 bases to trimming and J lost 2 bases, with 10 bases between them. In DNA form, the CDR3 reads TGTGCCAGCAGCTTAGCCTACCGAAGAAACACCGGGGAGCTGTTTTTT. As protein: CASSLAYRRNTGELFF.

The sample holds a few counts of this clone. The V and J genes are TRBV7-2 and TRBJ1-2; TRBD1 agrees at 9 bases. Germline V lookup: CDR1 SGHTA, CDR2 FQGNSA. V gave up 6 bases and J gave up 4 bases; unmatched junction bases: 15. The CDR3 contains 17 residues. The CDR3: CASRPPGQGLYGYGYTF. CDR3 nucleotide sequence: TGTGCCAGCAGGCCGCCGGGACAGGGCCTCTATGGCTATGGCTACACCTTC.

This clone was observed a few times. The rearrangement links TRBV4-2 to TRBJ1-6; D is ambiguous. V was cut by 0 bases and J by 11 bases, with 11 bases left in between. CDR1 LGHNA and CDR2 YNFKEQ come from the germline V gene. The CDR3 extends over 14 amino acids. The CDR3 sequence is CASSQEKYGTPLHF. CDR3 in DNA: TGTGCCAGCAGCCAAGAAAAGTACGGGACACCCCTCCACTTT.

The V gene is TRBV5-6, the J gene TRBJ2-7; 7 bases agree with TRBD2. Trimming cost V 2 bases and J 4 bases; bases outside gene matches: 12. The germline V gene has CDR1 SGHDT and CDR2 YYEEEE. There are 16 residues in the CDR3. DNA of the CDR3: TGTGCCAGCAGCTTAGAGAAGGGAGGGGTCTATTACGAGCAGTACTTC. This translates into CASSLEKGGVYYEQYF.

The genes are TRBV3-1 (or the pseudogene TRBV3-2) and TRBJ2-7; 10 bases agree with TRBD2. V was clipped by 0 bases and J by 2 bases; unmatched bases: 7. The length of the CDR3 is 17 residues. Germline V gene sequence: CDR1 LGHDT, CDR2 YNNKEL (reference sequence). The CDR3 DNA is TGTGCCAGCAGCCAAGATCCTAGCGGGAGAACCCCCTACGAGCAGTACTTC. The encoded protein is CASSQDPSGRTPYEQYF.

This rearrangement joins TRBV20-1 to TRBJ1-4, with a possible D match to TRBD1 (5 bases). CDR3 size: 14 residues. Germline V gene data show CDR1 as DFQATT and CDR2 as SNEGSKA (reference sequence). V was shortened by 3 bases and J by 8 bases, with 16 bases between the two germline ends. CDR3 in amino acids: CSASLTGGREKLFF. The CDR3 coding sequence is TGCAGTGCTAGTCTCACGGGGGGTAGGGAAAAACTGTTTTTT.

CDR3 bases: TGCGCCAGCAGAGTCTGGGGGCGCGGTAACTATGGCTACACCTTC. It yields the protein CASRVWGRGNYGYTF. The chain combines TRBV5-1 with TRBJ1-2; a possible D gene is TRBD1 (6 bases). Germline V gives CDR1 SGHRS, CDR2 YFSETQ. There are 15 residues in the CDR3. Between the trimmed V and J ends, which lost 5 bases and 1 base, there was a span of 15 bases.

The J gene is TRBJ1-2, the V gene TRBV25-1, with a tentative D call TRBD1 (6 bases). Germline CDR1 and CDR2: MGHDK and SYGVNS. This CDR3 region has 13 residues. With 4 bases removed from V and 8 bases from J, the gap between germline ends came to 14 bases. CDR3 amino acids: CASSGRGQYGYTF. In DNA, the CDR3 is TGTGCCAGCAGTGGACGCGGACAGTACGGCTACACCTTC.

In nucleotides, the CDR3 is TGTGCCAGCAGCCCTACTGGCGGGAAGGGCCCCTACGAGCAGTACTTC. Encoded protein: CASSPTGGKGPYEQYF. This rearrangement joins TRBV7-3 to TRBJ2-7, with D possibly being TRBD2 (6 bases). Germline V gene data show CDR1 as SGHTA and CDR2 as FQGTGA. V was shortened by 5 bases and J by 2 bases, with 19 bases between the two germline ends. This CDR3 comprises 16 residues.

This CDR3 is CASSPTGVRTEAFF. As DNA, the CDR3 is TGTGCCAGCAGCCCTACAGGGGTGAGGACTGAAGCTTTCTTT. The chain couples TRBV7-3 to TRBJ1-1; 7 bases agree with TRBD1. CDR1 is SGHTA and CDR2 is FQGTGA in the germline V gene. The trim removed 5 bases at V and 5 bases at J, leaving 8 bases unmatched. The CDR3 extends over 14 amino acids. Variable domain in full (rest from reference TRBV7-3 and TRBJ1-1): GAGVSQTPSNKVTEKGKYVELRCDPISGHTALYWYRQSLGQGPEFLIYFQGTGAADDSGLPNDRFFAVRPEGSVSTLKIQRTERGDSAVYLCASSPTGVRTEAFFGQGTRLTVV.

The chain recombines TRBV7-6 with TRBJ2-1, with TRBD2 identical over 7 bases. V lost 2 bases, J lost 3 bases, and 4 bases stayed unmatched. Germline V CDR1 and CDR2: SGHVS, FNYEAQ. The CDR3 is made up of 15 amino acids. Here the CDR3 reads CASSLRGSVYNEQFF. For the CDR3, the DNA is TGTGCCAGCAGCTTACGCGGGAGTGTCTACAATGAGCAGTTCTTC.

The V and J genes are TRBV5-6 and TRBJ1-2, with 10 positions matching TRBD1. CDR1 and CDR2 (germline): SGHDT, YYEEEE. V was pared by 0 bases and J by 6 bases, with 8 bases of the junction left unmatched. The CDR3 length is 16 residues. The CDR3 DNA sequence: TGTGCCAGCAGCTTGGACATCGGGACAGGGGATAATGGCTACACCTTC. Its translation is CASSLDIGTGDNGYTF.

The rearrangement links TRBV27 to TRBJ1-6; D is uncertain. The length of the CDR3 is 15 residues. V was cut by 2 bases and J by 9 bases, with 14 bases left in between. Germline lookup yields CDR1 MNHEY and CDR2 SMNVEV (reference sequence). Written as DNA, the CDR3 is TGTGCCAGCAGTTTAGGCTTCATTCCTGGTTCACCCCTCCACTTT. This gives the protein CASSLGFIPGSPLHF.

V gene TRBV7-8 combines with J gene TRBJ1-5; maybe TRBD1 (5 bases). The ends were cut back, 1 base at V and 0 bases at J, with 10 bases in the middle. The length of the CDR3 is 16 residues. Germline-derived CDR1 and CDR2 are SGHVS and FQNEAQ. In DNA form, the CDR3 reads TGTGCCAGCAGCTTAGGTCTGGGGCGTAGCAATCAGCCCCAGCATTTT. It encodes CASSLGLGRSNQPQHF.

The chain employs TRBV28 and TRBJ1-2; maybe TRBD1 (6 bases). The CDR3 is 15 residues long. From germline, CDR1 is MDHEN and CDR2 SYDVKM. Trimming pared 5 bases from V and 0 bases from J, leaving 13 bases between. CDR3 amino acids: CASSGPDRANYGYTF. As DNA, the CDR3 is TGTGCCAGCAGTGGCCCGGACAGAGCTAACTATGGCTACACCTTC.

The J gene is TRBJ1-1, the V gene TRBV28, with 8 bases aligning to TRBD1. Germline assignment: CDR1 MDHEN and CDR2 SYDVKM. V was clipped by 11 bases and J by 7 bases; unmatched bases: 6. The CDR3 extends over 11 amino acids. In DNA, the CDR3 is TGTGCCTCTGGACAGGGCGTTGAAGCTTTCTTT. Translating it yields CASGQGVEAFF. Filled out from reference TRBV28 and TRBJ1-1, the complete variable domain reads DVKVTQSSRYLVKRTGEKVFLECVQDMDHENMFWYRQDPGLGLRLIYFSYDVKMKEKGDIPEGYSVSREKKERFSLILESASTNQTSMYLCASGQGVEAFFGQGTRLTVV.

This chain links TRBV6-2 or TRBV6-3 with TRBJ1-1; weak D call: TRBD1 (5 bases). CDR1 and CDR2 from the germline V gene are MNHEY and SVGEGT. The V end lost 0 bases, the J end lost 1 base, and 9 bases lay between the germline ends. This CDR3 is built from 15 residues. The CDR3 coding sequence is TGTGCCAGCAGTTACTCGTTGCAGGGGAACACTGAAGCTTTCTTT. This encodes CASSYSLQGNTEAFF.

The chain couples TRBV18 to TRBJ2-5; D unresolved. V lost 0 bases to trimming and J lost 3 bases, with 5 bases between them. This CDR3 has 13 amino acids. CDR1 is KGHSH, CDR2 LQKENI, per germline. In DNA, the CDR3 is TGTGCCAGCTCACCACCGCAGAAAGAGACCCAGTACTTC. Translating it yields CASSPPQKETQYF.

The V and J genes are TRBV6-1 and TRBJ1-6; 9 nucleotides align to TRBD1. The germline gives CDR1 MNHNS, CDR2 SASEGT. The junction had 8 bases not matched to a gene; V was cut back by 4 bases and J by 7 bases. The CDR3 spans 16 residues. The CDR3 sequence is CASSAQPTGGNSPLHF. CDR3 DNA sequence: TGTGCCAGCAGTGCACAACCGACAGGGGGAAATTCACCCCTCCACTTT.

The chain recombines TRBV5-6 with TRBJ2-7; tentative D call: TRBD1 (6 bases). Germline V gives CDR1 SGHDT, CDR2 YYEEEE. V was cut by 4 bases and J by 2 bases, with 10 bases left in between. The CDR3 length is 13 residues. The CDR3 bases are TGTGCCAGCAGCCCAACAGGGCCCTACGAGCAGTACTTC. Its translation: CASSPTGPYEQYF.